Presented here are 9 T cell receptor beta chains from one specimen sequenced in a study of T cells in Graves' hyperthyroidism and ophthalmopathy. TCR beta CDR3 region amplification was performed from RNA transcripts. A set of HTBI primers served as the primers for a first-round RT-PCR of the TCR CDR3. TCRdb reprocessed the multiplex PCR reads with MiXCR, giving one entry per CDR3 protein. Counted here are 600,000 to 700,000 distinct CDR3 sequences, just under 45% occurring once; the ten biggest clones make up about 7.7%. Source material: peripheral blood or thyroid tissue (not recorded which). These receptors were taken from an adult man with Graves' disease, either hyperthyroidism or ophthalmopathy (not recorded which).

This chain uses TRBV7-6 with TRBJ1-1; D is perhaps TRBD1 (6 bases). This CDR3 contains 13 residues. V lost 1 base to trimming and J lost 11 bases, with 14 bases between them. Germline lookup yields CDR1 SGHVS and CDR2 FNYEAQ. The CDR3 coding sequence is TGTGCCAGCAGCTTAGGGGAACAGGGTCGGGCTTTCTTT. It yields the protein CASSLGEQGRAFF.

As regards this clonotype: A read error may account for a junction end that differs from germline. The DNA of the CDR3 is TGTGCCACCGATTCAGTGAACACTGAAGCTTTCTTT. This codes for CATDSVNTEAFF. The gene calls are TRBV10-1 and TRBJ1-1; D is uncertain. Per germline, CDR1 WNHNN and CDR2 SYGVQD (reference sequence). The CDR3 runs to 12 residues.

This clonotype was detected once. The rearrangement joins TRBV7-4 to TRBJ1-1; maybe TRBD1 (6 bases). V dropped 6 bases and J dropped 4 bases, with 12 bases sitting between them. From germline, CDR1 is SGHVT and CDR2 SQSDAQ. CDR3 length: 13 amino acids. CDR3 coding DNA: TGTGCCAGCAGACTTACAGGGATCACTGAAGCTTTCTTT. Its protein product is CASRLTGITEAFF.

This clonotype came up a few times. The chain recombines TRBV7-9 with TRBJ1-4; D not certain. V was clipped by 5 bases and J by 8 bases, with 12 bases between them. This CDR3 comprises 13 residues. Per germline, CDR1 SEHNR and CDR2 FQNEAQ (reference sequence). The CDR3 reads CASSQANREKLFF. The CDR3 region has the DNA TGTGCCAGCAGCCAAGCCAATCGAGAAAAACTGTTTTTT.

The rearrangement joins TRBV5-1 to TRBJ1-6, with a tentative D call TRBD1 (5 bases). The CDR3 contains 13 residues. Per the germline V gene, CDR1 is SGHRS and CDR2 is YFSETQ. V lost 3 bases, J lost 7 bases, and 8 bases lay in between. The CDR3 DNA follows: TGCGCCAGCAGCTGGAGGGACAATTCACCCCTCCACTTT. This sequence encodes CASSWRDNSPLHF.

The V call is TRBV2, the J call TRBJ1-1; D is ambiguous. Trimming pared 8 bases from V and 8 bases from J, leaving 15 bases between. In germline, CDR1 is SNHLY, CDR2 FYNNEI. The CDR3 runs to 12 residues. CDR3 coding DNA: TGTGCCAGCTCAACATATCTGGGGGAAGCTTTCTTT. It yields the protein CASSTYLGEAFF.

This clonotype was found many times. The rearrangement uses TRBV24-1 and TRBJ1-1; a possible D gene is TRBD1 (6 bases). Trimming took off 2 bases at V and 3 bases at J, with 12 bases between the two ends. From germline, CDR1 is KGHDR and CDR2 SFDVKD. This CDR3 is built from 15 residues. CDR3 in DNA: TGTGCCACCAGTGATTCCAGGGGCAAGGACACTGAAGCTTTCTTT. As protein: CATSDSRGKDTEAFF.

Details on this clonotype: A much larger clone differs by one base, so this may be a read error. Without the conserved terminal phenylalanine or tryptophan, this CDR3 likely stems from a read error. J is TRBJ2-5 and V is TRBV2; 7 nucleotides agree with TRBD1. The CDR3 totals 13 residues. CDR1 and CDR2 (germline): SNHLY, FYNNEI. J gave up 4 bases and V 7 bases, and 6 bases lay outside the gene matches. The CDR3 reads CASTLQGVETQYL. The DNA for the CDR3 is TGTGCCAGCACCCTGCAGGGGGTAGAGACCCAGTACCTC.

The CDR3 DNA is TGTGCCACCAGTTACGGGACAGGGCGGGACGAGCAGTACTTC. Its translation is CATSYGTGRDEQYF. The genes are TRBV24-1 and TRBJ2-7, with 9 nucleotides matching TRBD1. Looked up from germline, CDR1 is KGHDR and CDR2 is SFDVKD. Losses at the gene ends were 6 bases for V and 5 bases for J; bases not matched to a gene: 7. This CDR3 comprises 14 residues.